The rows below give T cell receptor beta chains drawn from one sample of a study of blood T cell repertoires in COVID-19. Some clones are missing from TCRdb's copy, which holds only in-frame ones; the method was immunoSEQ multiplex PCR. The data show a few hundred thousand clones, roughly 85% seen once. What was sequenced was PBMCs or T cells enriched from blood (not recorded which). Receptors originate from a woman aged 45-60 years who had recovered from COVID-19. The CDR3 runs from the conserved cysteine through the conserved F or W.

v_call	j_call	cdr3_aa
TRBV20-1	TRBJ2-1	CSASERTSGYNEQFF
TRBV4-1	TRBJ1-1	CASSQIQGGPEAFF
TRBV11-2	TRBJ2-5	CASSLVGTIQETQYF
TRBV19	TRBJ1-2	CASSQGQGWLYGYTF
TRBV6-5	TRBJ2-5	CASTVDPGQERTQYF
TRBV3-1/TRBV3-2	TRBJ1-1	CASSARDRGYKRGAFF
TRBV19	TRBJ1-2	CASSPEAAANYGYTF
TRBV6-2/TRBV6-3	TRBJ2-4	CASSPGTGKRMVAKNIQYF
TRBV30	TRBJ1-5	CAWSDSIVTQHF
TRBV7-8	TRBJ1-5	CASSLYPRSNQPQHF
TRBV19	TRBJ1-2	CASSIWQGGYTF
TRBV18	TRBJ2-7	CASSPSGYNEQYF
TRBV2	TRBJ2-1	CASRERGTSYNEQFF
TRBV7-6	TRBJ1-5	CASSAWTGLSNQPQHF
TRBV28	TRBJ1-2	CASTLGARGYTF
TRBV10-2	TRBJ2-3	CASRPGTSGTDTQYF
TRBV6-6	TRBJ2-7	CASKLGQGNEQYF
TRBV12-5	TRBJ2-1	CASGKTMTSGAYNEQFF
TRBV10-3	TRBJ1-2	CAIRDRGDLYGYTF
TRBV4-3	TRBJ2-7	CASSQDSLSYEQYF
TRBV7-9	TRBJ2-7	CASRTGLAVEQYF
TRBV11-2	TRBJ2-2	CASSLDRTGELFF
TRBV7-2	TRBJ2-3	CASSLAGLRGDTQYF
TRBV7-2	TRBJ1-5	CASSPAVSRPQHF
TRBV2	TRBJ1-4	CASNGQGRGADEKLFF
TRBV12-3/TRBV12-4	TRBJ1-1	CASRRDRGLRAFF
TRBV6-5	TRBJ2-1	CASRRLAGSNDEQFF
TRBV30	TRBJ2-1	CALTGYNEQFF
TRBV19	TRBJ1-1	CASSIQDSKAFF
TRBV30	TRBJ1-2	CAWRTGGLEGYTF
TRBV5-1	TRBJ2-7	CASSLHDRAIYEQYF
TRBV7-9	TRBJ2-5	CASSLARSGLLLWETQYF
TRBV18	TRBJ2-5	CASSKGAEQETQYF
TRBV4-1	TRBJ1-1	CASSQDRGLRAFF
TRBV3-1/TRBV3-2	TRBJ1-1	CASSQESRSFTEAFF
TRBV7-9	TRBJ2-7	CASSSDTYEQYF
TRBV3-1/TRBV3-2	TRBJ2-2	CASSQFEGAAGELFF
TRBV7-6	TRBJ1-5	CASSLGQGAGQPQHF